This is a list of T cell receptor beta chains from one sample in a study of OX40 agonist ivuxolimab in advanced cancers. Libraries were prepared by immunoSEQ multiplex PCR; TCRdb keeps only in-frame clonotypes and omits some of them. The data hold around 63,000 clones, with 79% observed a single time. The material sequenced was CD4+ or CD8+ T cells sorted from blood, taken in a trial of the OX40 agonist ivuxolimab. The receptor set was obtained from an adult with an advanced solid tumor such as melanoma, head and neck, liver or kidney cancer. Both conserved end residues are part of each CDR3. D genes are given only for firm matches. Clone size is not always given. Where it is, it says once, few, many or a class for expanded clones.

clone size,D gene,V gene,J gene,CDR3 protein,CDR3 DNA
few,TRBD1,TRBV7-9,TRBJ2-7,CASSPPRQGYEQYF,TGTGCCAGCAGCCCGCCCCGACAGGGCTACGAGCAGTACTTC
NA,TRBD2,TRBV29-1,TRBJ2-7,CSADTSGGSSYEQYF,TGCAGCGCGGACACTAGCGGCGGAAGCTCCTACGAGCAGTACTTC
once,TRBD2,TRBV7-2,TRBJ2-1,CASSLKRLAVDEQFF,TGTGCCAGCAGCTTGAAAAGACTAGCGGTCGATGAGCAGTTCTTC
once,NA,TRBV4-1,TRBJ2-7,CASSQVAGKNYEQYF,TGCGCCAGCAGCCAAGTGGCAGGGAAAAACTACGAGCAGTACTTC
NA,NA,TRBV4-3,TRBJ2-2,CASSQETGGELFF,TGCGCCAGCAGCCAAGAGACCGGCGGGGAGCTGTTTTTT
NA,NA,TRBV30,TRBJ1-3,CAWSVLGNTIYF,TGTGCCTGGAGTGTCCTAGGAAACACCATATATTTT
once,TRBD1,TRBV7-2,TRBJ1-1,CASSTRQGATEAFF,TGTGCCAGCAGCACTAGACAGGGGGCGACTGAAGCTTTCTTT
NA,TRBD2,TRBV5-1,TRBJ2-2,CASSPSGTNTGELFF,TGCGCCAGCAGCCCTAGCGGTACGAACACCGGGGAGCTGTTTTTT
NA,NA,TRBV7-9,TRBJ1-5,CASSLEGSSNQPQHF,TGTGCCAGCAGCTTAGAAGGTAGTAGCAATCAGCCCCAGCATTTT
NA,TRBD1,TRBV4-1,TRBJ2-7,CASSQVDRRPYEQYF,TGCGCCAGCAGCCAAGTGGACAGGCGCCCCTACGAGCAGTACTTC
NA,NA,TRBV11-2,TRBJ1-1,CASKGRNTEAFF,TGTGCCAGCAAGGGTAGGAACACTGAAGCTTTCTTT
NA,TRBD1,TRBV28,TRBJ2-7,CASSGQGRPYEQYF,TGTGCCAGCAGCGGACAGGGACGGCCCTACGAGCAGTACTTC
NA,NA,TRBV18,TRBJ2-2,CASSPGNTGELFF,TGTGCCAGCTCACCAGGGAACACCGGGGAGCTGTTTTTT
once,NA,TRBV4-3,TRBJ1-6,CASSQGPQIQPLHF,TGCGCCAGCAGCCAAGGACCCCAAATACAGCCCCTCCACTTT
NA,NA,TRBV7-6,TRBJ1-3,CASSLAHGNTIYF,TGTGCCAGCAGCTTAGCCCACGGAAACACCATATATTTT
NA,NA,TRBV7-9,TRBJ1-1,CASSLNTEAFF,TGTGCCAGCAGCCTTAACACTGAAGCTTTCTTT
NA,NA,TRBV7-6,TRBJ2-1,CASTSVLGGPYNEQFF,TGTGCCAGCACCAGCGTCCTGGGGGGCCCCTACAATGAGCAGTTCTTC
NA,TRBD2,TRBV2,TRBJ2-1,CASTLLRAGPSSSYNEQFF,TGTGCCAGCACCCTACTTCGAGCGGGGCCCTCCAGCTCCTACAATGAGCAGTTCTTC
NA,TRBD1,TRBV19,TRBJ1-6,CATRERQGVNSPLHF,TGTGCCACCAGAGAGAGACAGGGGGTAAATTCACCCCTCCACTTT
NA,NA,TRBV28,TRBJ2-4,CASSPGTPPWLQYF,TGTGCCAGCAGTCCGGGGACACCACCCTGGCTTCAGTACTTC
NA,NA,TRBV25-1,TRBJ1-6,CASSVSSYNSPLHF,TGTGCCAGCAGTGTTAGCTCCTATAATTCACCCCTCCACTTT
many,TRBD1,TRBV7-9,TRBJ1-5,CASSLGDREDQPQHF,TGTGCCAGCAGCTTAGGGGACAGGGAAGATCAGCCCCAGCATTTT
NA,NA,TRBV2,TRBJ1-2,CASSGGENYGYTF,TGTGCCAGCAGTGGGGGGGAGAACTATGGCTACACCTTC
NA,NA,TRBV27,TRBJ2-7,CASSSMTDSYEQYF,TGTGCCAGCAGTTCCATGACAGACTCCTACGAGCAGTACTTC
NA,NA,TRBV13,TRBJ2-1,CASRKGGSYNEQFF,TGTGCCAGCAGAAAGGGGGGGTCCTACAATGAGCAGTTCTTC
NA,NA,TRBV5-5,TRBJ1-2,CASSYTSGTIGSGYTF,TGTGCCAGCAGCTATACTTCCGGGACAATCGGGAGCGGCTACACCTTC
NA,NA,TRBV7-9,TRBJ2-5,CASRPGDLGETQYF,TGTGCCAGCAGGCCCGGCGACCTCGGGGAGACCCAGTACTTC
NA,TRBD1,TRBV18,TRBJ2-6,CASSPLGPGQISGANVLTF,TGTGCCAGCTCACCTCTCGGACCGGGACAGATCTCTGGGGCCAACGTCCTGACTTTC
NA,NA,TRBV7-3,TRBJ2-7,CASSWGDYEQYF,TGTGCCAGCAGCTGGGGTGATTACGAGCAGTACTTC
few,TRBD1,TRBV29-1,TRBJ1-1,CSVAGGQTEAFF,TGCAGCGTTGCAGGGGGACAAACTGAAGCTTTCTTT
few,NA,TRBV7-6,TRBJ1-1,CASSSQPGGEAFF,TGTGCCAGCAGCTCGCAACCCGGGGGAGAGGCTTTCTTT
once,TRBD1,TRBV18,TRBJ1-5,CASSPGDRGLSEPQHF,TGTGCCAGCTCCCCTGGGGACAGGGGGCTGTCGGAGCCCCAGCATTTT
NA,NA,TRBV11-2,TRBJ2-1,CASCTLIAASYNEQFF,TGTGCCAGCTGTACTCTAATAGCGGCCTCCTACAATGAGCAGTTCTTC
once,TRBD1,TRBV4-2,TRBJ2-6,CASSLGQDNSGANVLTF,TGTGCCAGCAGCCTGGGACAGGATAACTCTGGGGCCAACGTCCTGACTTTC
few,NA,TRBV7-2,TRBJ1-4,CASSLWGPTGNEKLFF,TGTGCCAGCAGCTTATGGGGCCCTACGGGAAATGAAAAACTGTTTTTT
NA,NA,TRBV14,TRBJ2-5,CASSQGWIKETQYF,TGTGCCAGCAGCCAAGGATGGATTAAAGAGACCCAGTACTTC
once,TRBD1,TRBV11-1,TRBJ2-5,CASSYPGQQETQYF,TGTGCCAGCAGCTATCCGGGACAGCAAGAGACCCAGTACTTC
once,TRBD2,TRBV14,TRBJ2-7,CASSQWTSSDYEQYF,TGTGCCAGCAGCCAATGGACTAGTTCAGACTACGAGCAGTACTTC
NA,NA,TRBV29-1,TRBJ2-5,CSVVMWRAYGFGTQYF,TGCAGCGTTGTAATGTGGCGTGCCTACGGTTTTGGGACCCAGTACTTC
NA,NA,TRBV14,TRBJ2-3,CASSQGGVYVNTQYF,TGTGCCAGCAGCCAAGGTGGAGTATATGTGAATACGCAGTATTTT
NA,NA,TRBV30,TRBJ2-5,CAWGADSGQETQYF,TGTGCCTGGGGGGCGGACAGCGGTCAAGAGACCCAGTACTTC
NA,NA,TRBV5-1,TRBJ2-2,CASSYPETGELFF,TGCGCCAGCAGCTATCCGGAGACCGGGGAGCTGTTTTTT
NA,TRBD2,TRBV4-3,TRBJ2-3,CASSRTSGSTDTQYF,TGCGCCAGCAGCCGGACTAGCGGGAGCACAGATACGCAGTATTTT
NA,NA,TRBV14,TRBJ1-6,CASSQDSRVSYNSPLHF,TGTGCCAGCAGCCAAGATTCAAGGGTTTCCTATAATTCACCCCTCCACTTT
NA,TRBD1,TRBV6-6,TRBJ1-1,CASSSGTANTEAFF,TGTGCCAGCAGTTCTGGGACAGCGAACACTGAAGCTTTCTTT